This TCR beta chain stems from a study of blood T cell repertoires in COVID-19. Study details: Specimens from acute and convalescent COVID-19 originated in the United States, Italy and Spain. Sample material is recorded as cDNA or gDNA derived from T cells, B-cell-depleted T cells, or PBMCs.

Methods used by the authors: For nucleated cells, counts were estimated from reference gene primer amplification. Repertoires were generated with immunoSEQ multiplex PCR, while TCRdb's copy carries only in-frame clones and drops some. Clone size and V and J calls were adopted from that table, with D and trimming inferred from the DNA. The sample yields fewer than 200,000 clones, about 90% seen once. This clone came up once. Other DNA sequences of this sample code for an identical CDR3. The CDR3 spans 14 residues. From germline, CDR1 is MNHEY and CDR2 SMNVEV (reference sequence). V was pared by 5 bases and J by 3 bases, with 3 bases of the junction left unmatched.

Sequencing was carried out using PBMCs or T cells enriched from blood (not recorded which). The chain couples TRBV27 to TRBJ2-3; TRBD2 aligns across 9 bases. The clonotype comes from a human donor with acute COVID-19. The donor label of this sample is uncertain. CDR3 DNA sequence: TGTGCCAGCAGTCTGGGACTAGCAACAGATACGCAGTATTTT. It is translated as CASSLGLATDTQYF.